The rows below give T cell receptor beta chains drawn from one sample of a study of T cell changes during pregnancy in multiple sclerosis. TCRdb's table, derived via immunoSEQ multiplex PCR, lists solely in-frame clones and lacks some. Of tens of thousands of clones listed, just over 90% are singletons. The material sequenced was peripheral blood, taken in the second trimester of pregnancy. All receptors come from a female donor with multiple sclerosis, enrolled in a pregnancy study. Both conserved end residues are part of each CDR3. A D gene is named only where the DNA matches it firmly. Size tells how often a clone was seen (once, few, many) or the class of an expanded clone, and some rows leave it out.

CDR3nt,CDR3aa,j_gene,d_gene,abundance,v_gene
TGTGCCAGCAGCGTGGTGGGGGGGGGAGATACGCAGTATTTT,CASSVVGGGDTQYF,TRBJ2-3,TRBD2,-,TRBV5-6
TGTGCCAGCAGACACGGGGACATAAGAGAGCAGTACTTC,CASRHGDIREQYF,TRBJ2-7,-,-,TRBV2
TGTGCCAGCAGCGAGCGTAATCAGCCCCAGCATTTT,CASSERNQPQHF,TRBJ1-5,-,-,TRBV7-8
TGTGCCAGCAGTTTCCCCGGCGGTACGCAGTATTTT,CASSFPGGTQYF,TRBJ2-3,-,-,TRBV7-2
TGTGCCAGCAGACCCGTTCCGGGGGGTCTCTATGAGCAGTACTTC,CASRPVPGGLYEQYF,TRBJ2-5,TRBD2,-,TRBV6-5
TGTGCCAGTAGCCGGGAGAGCTTTAATCAGCCCCAGCATTTT,CASSRESFNQPQHF,TRBJ1-5,-,-,TRBV19
TGTGCTAGTGGTTTGGGAGGGTCGGGTCAGCCCCAGCATTTT,CASGLGGSGQPQHF,TRBJ1-5,-,once,TRBV12-5
TGTGCCAGCAGCTCGGGACTAGCGGGGGGAGAGACCCAGTACTTC,CASSSGLAGGETQYF,TRBJ2-5,TRBD2,-,TRBV5-4
TGTGCCAGCAGCGTAGACAGGGTAAACACTGAAGCTTTCTTT,CASSVDRVNTEAFF,TRBJ1-1,TRBD1,few,TRBV11-2
TGTGCCAGCAGCTTGATGGTTTGGGGCGGGAACACTGAAGCTTTCTTT,CASSLMVWGGNTEAFF,TRBJ1-1,-,-,TRBV11-2
TGCACCAGCAGCCAAGGGGCGGGGCAGTTAGGGACTCTGAACCTTTTTCATGGCTACACCTTC,CTSSQGAGQLGTLNLFHGYTF,TRBJ1-2,-,-,TRBV1
TGCGCCATCACGACGGGCTATAATTCACCCCTCCACTTT,CAITTGYNSPLHF,TRBJ1-6,-,-,TRBV5-1
TGTGCCAGCAGGCCCAGTTTGGTGGATCAGCCCCAGCATTTT,CASRPSLVDQPQHF,TRBJ1-5,-,-,TRBV6-1
TGTGCCAGCAGCTTAGGTCAGACAATATCTGGAAACACCATATATTTT,CASSLGQTISGNTIYF,TRBJ1-3,-,once,TRBV7-6
TGTGCCAGCAGCCCCGGGACAGGGCGAGGCTACACCTTC,CASSPGTGRGYTF,TRBJ1-2,TRBD1,-,TRBV11-1
TGCGCCAGCAGCCAAGGACTCCTCGATCAGCCCCAGCATTTT,CASSQGLLDQPQHF,TRBJ1-5,-,-,TRBV4-1
TGTGCCCTCGGGACTAGCGGGGAGTCTTGGACAGATACGCAGTATTTT,CALGTSGESWTDTQYF,TRBJ2-3,TRBD2,once,TRBV2
TGTGCCAGCAGCCCCCCGGGGCGGGGTATGACAGATACGCAGTATTTT,CASSPPGRGMTDTQYF,TRBJ2-3,-,once,TRBV9
TGCGCCAGCAGCCCGGCGGGACAGGGGACCTATGGCTACACCTTC,CASSPAGQGTYGYTF,TRBJ1-2,TRBD1,-,TRBV5-1
TGTGCCAGCTCAGCTGGCCTAGCGGGGGCCTACGAGCAGTACTTC,CASSAGLAGAYEQYF,TRBJ2-7,TRBD2,-,TRBV18
TGTGCCAGCAGTTGGGACAGGGGAACTTACGAGCAGTACTTC,CASSWDRGTYEQYF,TRBJ2-7,TRBD1,-,TRBV11-2
TGTGCCAGCAGCCCGGACAGTTCTGGAAACACCATATATTTT,CASSPDSSGNTIYF,TRBJ1-3,-,-,TRBV5-4